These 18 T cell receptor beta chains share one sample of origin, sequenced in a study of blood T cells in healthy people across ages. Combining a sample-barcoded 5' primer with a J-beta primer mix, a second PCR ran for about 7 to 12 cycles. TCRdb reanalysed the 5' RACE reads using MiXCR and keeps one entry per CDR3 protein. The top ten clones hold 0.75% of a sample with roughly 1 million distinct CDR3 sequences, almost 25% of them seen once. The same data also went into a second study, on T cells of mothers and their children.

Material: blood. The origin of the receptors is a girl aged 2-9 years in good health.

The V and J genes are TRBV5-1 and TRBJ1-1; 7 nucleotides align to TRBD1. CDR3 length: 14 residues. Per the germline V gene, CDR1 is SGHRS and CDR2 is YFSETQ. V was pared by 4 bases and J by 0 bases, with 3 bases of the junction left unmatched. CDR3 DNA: TGCGCCAGCAGCGCAGGGGGAATGAACACTGAAGCTTTCTTT. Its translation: CASSAGGMNTEAFF. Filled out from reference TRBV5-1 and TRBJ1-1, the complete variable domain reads KAGVTQTPRYLIKTRGQQVTLSCSPISGHRSVSWYQQTPGQGLQFLFEYFSETQRNKGNFPGRFSGRQFSNSRSEMNVSTLELGDSALYLCASSAGGMNTEAFFGQGTRLTVV.

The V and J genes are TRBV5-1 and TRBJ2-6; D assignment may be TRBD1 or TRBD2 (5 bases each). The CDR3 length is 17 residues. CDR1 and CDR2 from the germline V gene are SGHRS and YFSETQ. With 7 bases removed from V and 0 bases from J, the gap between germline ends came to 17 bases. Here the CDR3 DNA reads TGCGCCAGCTTTGGGACGGAGGACTCCTCTGGGGCCAACGTCCTGACTTTC. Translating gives CASFGTEDSSGANVLTF.

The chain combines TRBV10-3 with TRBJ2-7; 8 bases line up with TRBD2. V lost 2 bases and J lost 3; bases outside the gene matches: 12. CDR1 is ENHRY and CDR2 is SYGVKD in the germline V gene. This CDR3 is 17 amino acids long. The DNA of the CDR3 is TGTGCCATCAGTGAGAAAGTCTCGGCTAGCGGGTTCTACGAGCAGTACTTC. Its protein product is CAISEKVSASGFYEQYF.

The DNA for the CDR3 is TGCGCCAGCAGCTTGGGACAGGGCATAGAAAAACTGTTTTTT. It specifies CASSLGQGIEKLFF. The rearrangement uses TRBV5-1 and TRBJ1-4; 7 bases line up with TRBD1. This CDR3 comprises 14 residues. J was trimmed by 8 bases and V by 0 bases; bases with no gene match: 4. Germline loops: CDR1 SGHRS, CDR2 YFSETQ. The variable domain in full, with the rest retrieved from reference TRBV5-1 and TRBJ1-4, is KAGVTQTPRYLIKTRGQQVTLSCSPISGHRSVSWYQQTPGQGLQFLFEYFSETQRNKGNFPGRFSGRQFSNSRSEMNVSTLELGDSALYLCASSLGQGIEKLFFGSGTQLSVL.

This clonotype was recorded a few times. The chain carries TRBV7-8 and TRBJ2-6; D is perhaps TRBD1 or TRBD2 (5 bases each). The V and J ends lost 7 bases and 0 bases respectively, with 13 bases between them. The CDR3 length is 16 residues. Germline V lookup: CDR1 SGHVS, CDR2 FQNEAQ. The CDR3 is CASTTGPDSGANVLTF. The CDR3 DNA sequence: TGTGCCAGCACCACGGGGCCCGACTCTGGGGCCAACGTCCTGACTTTC.

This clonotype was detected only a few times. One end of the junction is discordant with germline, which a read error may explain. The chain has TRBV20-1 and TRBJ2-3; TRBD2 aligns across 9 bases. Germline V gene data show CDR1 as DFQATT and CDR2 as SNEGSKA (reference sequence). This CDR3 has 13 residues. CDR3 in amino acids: CSARRGGTDTQYF. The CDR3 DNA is TGCAGTGCTAGGCGGGGGGGCACGGATACGCAGTATTTT.

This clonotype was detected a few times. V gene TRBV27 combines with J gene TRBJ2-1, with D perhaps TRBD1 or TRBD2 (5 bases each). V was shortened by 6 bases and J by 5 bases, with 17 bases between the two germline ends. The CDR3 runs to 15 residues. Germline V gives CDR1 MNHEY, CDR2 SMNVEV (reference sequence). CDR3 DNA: TGTGCCAGCAGCCCATGGGGACCGATGGACAATGAGCAGTTCTTC. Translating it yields CASSPWGPMDNEQFF.

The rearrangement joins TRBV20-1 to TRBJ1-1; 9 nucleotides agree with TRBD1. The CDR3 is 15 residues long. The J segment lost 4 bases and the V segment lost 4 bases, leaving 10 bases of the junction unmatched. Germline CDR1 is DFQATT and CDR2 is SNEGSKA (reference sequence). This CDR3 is CSATIPDRGGTEAFF. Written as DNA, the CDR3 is TGCAGTGCTACTATACCCGACAGGGGGGGCACTGAAGCTTTCTTT.

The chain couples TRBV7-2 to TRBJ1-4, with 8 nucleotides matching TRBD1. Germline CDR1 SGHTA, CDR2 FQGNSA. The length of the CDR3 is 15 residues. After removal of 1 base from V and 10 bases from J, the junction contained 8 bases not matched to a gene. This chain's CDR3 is CASSLVAGGFAKLFF. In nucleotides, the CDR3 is TGTGCCAGCAGCTTAGTAGCAGGGGGCTTTGCAAAACTGTTTTTT.

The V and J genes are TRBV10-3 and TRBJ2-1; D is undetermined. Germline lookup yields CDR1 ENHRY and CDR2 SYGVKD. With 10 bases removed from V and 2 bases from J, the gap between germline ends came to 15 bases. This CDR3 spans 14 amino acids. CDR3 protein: CATNPAVTYNEQFF. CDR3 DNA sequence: TGTGCCACTAATCCCGCTGTGACCTACAATGAGCAGTTCTTC.

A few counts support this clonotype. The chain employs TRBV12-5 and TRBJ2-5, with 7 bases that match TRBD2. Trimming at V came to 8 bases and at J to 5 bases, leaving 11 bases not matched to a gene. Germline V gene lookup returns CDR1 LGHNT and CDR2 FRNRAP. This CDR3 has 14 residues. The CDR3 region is CASSLGSGAETQYF. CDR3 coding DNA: TGTGCTAGTTCGCTGGGGAGCGGGGCGGAGACCCAGTACTTC.

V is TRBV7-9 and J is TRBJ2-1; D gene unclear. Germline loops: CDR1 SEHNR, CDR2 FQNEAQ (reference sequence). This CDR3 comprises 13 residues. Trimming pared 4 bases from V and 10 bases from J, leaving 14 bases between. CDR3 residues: CASSSGSLLEQFF. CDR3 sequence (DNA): TGTGCCAGCAGCTCCGGATCTTTATTAGAGCAGTTCTTC.

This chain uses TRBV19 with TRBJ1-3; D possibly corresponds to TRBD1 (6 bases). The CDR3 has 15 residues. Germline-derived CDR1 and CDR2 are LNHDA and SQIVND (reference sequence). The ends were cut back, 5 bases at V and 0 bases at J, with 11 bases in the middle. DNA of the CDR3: TGTGCCAGTAGTCCCCGGACAGCCTCTGGAAACACCATATATTTT. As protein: CASSPRTASGNTIYF.

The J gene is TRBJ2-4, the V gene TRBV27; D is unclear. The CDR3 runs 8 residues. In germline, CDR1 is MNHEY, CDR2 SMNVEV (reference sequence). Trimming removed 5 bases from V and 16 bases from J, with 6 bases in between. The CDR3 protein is CASSPSYF. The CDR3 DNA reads TGTGCCAGCAGTCCTTCTTACTTC.

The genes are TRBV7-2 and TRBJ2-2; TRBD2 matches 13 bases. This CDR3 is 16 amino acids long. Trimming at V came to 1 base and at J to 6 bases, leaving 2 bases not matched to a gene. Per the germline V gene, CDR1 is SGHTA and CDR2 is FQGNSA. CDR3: CASSLVGTSGAGELFF. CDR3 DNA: TGTGCCAGCAGCTTAGTTGGGACTAGCGGGGCCGGGGAGCTGTTTTTT.

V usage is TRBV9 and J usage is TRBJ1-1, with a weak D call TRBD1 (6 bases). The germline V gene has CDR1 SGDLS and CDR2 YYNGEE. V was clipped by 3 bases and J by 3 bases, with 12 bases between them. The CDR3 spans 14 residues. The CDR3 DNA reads TGTGCCAGCAGCGGGAGGGAGGGGGACACTGAAGCTTTCTTT. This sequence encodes CASSGREGDTEAFF.

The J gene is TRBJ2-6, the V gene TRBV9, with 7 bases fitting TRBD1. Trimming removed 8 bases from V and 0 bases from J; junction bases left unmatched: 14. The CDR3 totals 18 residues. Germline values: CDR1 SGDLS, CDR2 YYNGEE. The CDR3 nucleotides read TGTGCCAGTGGACCGACAGGGAGCTTAAGCTCTGGGGCCAACGTCCTGACTTTC. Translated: CASGPTGSLSSGANVLTF.

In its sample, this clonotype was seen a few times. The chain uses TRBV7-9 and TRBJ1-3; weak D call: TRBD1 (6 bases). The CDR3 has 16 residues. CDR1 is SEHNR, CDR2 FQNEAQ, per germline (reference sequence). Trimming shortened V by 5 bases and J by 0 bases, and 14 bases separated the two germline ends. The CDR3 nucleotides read TGTGCCAGCAGCAACACCAGGGGCAACTCTGGAAACACCATATATTTT. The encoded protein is CASSNTRGNSGNTIYF.